This T cell receptor (beta chain) was identified during a study of T cells after yellow fever vaccination. As to this clonotype: Its antigen is undetermined.

General study points: By day 5 rather than day 15, the secondary response had peaked, though it was weaker. Boosting was followed by the reappearance of most primary-vaccination clones (roughly 96% CD4, about 88% CD8). Bulk-population clonotypes that are abundant could appear as contaminants in FACS-sorted repertoires.

V was clipped by 1 base and J by 3 bases, with 22 bases between them. The CDR3 covers 18 residues. CDR1 is SGHRS, CDR2 YFSETQ, per germline. TCRdb recomputed calls from the 5' RACE reads with MiXCR, one row per CDR3 protein. This sample yields about 360,000 distinct CDR3 sequences, of which around 6.5% are seen a single time; about 15% belongs to the top ten. The clonotype originates from a young man who received the YFV17D yellow fever vaccine. The sequencing used PBMCs, collected 5 days after the yellow fever booster vaccination. The chain combines TRBV5-1 with TRBJ2-5, with a tentative D call TRBD2 (5 bases). CDR3 sequence reads: CASSLTPRSGNPKETQYF. Here the CDR3 DNA reads TGCGCCAGCAGCTTGACGCCTAGGAGCGGTAATCCAAAAGAGACCCAGTACTTC.